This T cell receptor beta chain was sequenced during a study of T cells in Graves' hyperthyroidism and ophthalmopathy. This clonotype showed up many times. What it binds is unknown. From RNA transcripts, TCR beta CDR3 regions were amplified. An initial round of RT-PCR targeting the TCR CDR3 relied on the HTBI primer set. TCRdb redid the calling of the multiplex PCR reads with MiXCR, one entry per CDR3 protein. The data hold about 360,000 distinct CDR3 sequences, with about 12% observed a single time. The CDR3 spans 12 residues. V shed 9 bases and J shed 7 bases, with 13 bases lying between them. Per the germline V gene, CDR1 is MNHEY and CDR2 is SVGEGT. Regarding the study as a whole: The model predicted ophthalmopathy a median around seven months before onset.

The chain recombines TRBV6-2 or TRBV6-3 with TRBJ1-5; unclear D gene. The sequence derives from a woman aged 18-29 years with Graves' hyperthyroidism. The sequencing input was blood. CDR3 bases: TGTGCCAGTTCCTACAGTACCCAGCCCCAGCATTTT. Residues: CASSYSTQPQHF.